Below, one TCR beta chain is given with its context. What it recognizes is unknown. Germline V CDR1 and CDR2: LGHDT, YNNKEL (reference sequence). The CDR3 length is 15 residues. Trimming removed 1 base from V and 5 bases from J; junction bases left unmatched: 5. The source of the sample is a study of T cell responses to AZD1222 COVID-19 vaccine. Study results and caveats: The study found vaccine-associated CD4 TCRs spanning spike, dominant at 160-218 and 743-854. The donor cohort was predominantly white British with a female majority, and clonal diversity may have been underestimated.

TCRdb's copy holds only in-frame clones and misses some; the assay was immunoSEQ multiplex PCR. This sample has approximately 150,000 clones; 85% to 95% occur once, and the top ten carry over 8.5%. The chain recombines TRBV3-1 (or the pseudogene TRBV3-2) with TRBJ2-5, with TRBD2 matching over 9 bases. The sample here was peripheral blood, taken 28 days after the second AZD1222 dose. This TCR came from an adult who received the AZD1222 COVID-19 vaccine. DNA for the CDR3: TGTGCCAGCAGCCAAGGCGGGGGGGCCCTGGAGACCCAGTACTTC. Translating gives CASSQGGGALETQYF.